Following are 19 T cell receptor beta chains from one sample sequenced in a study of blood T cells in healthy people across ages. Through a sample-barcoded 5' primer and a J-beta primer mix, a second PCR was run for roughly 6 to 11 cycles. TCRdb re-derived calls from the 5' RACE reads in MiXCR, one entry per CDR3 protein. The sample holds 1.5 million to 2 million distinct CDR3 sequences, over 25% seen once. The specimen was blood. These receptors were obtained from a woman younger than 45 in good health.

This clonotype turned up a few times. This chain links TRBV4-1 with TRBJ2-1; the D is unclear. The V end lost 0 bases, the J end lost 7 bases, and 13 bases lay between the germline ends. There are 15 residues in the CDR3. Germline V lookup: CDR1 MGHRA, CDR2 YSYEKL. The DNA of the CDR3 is TGCGCCAGCAGCCAAGAAGGAACCTGGTGGAATGAGCAGTTCTTC. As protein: CASSQEGTWWNEQFF.

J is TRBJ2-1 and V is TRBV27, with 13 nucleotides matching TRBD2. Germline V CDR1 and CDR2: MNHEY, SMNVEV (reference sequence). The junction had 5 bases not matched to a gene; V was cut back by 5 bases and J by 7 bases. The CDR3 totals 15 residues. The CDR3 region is CASSPTSGRINEQFF. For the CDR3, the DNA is TGTGCCAGCAGTCCGACTAGCGGGAGGATTAATGAGCAGTTCTTC.

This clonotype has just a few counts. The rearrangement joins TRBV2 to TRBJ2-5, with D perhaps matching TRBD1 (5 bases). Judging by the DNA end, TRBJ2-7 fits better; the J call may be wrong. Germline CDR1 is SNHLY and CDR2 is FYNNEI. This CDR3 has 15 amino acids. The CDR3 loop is CASSEGQGGFDEQYF. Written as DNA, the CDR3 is TGTGCCAGCAGTGAAGGCCAGGGTGGGTTCGACGAGCAGTACTTC.

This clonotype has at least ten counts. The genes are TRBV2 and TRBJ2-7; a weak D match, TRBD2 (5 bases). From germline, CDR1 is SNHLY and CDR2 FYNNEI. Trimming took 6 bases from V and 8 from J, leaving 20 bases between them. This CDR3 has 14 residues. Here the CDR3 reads CASSPVYSGGQQYF. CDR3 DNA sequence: TGTGCCAGCAGCCCGGTTTACTCTGGAGGCCAGCAGTACTTC.

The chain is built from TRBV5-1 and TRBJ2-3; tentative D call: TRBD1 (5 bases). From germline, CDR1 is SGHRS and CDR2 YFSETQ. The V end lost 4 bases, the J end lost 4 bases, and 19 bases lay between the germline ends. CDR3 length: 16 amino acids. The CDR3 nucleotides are TGCGCCAGCAGCATCAACAGGCCTAGGAGCGCAGATACGCAGTATTTT. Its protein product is CASSINRPRSADTQYF.

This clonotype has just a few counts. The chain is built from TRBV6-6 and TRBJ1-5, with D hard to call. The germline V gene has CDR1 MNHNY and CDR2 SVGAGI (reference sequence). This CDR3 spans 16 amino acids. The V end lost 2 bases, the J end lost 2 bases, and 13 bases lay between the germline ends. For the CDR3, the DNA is TGTGCCAGCAGTTACCTGGGGATCAGCGGCAATCAGCCCCAGCATTTT. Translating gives CASSYLGISGNQPQHF.

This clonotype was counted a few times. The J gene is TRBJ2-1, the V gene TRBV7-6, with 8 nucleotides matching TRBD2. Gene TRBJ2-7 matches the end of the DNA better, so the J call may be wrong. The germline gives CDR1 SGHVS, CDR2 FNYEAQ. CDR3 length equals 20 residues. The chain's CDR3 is CASSLLMVAGGSSSYNEQYF. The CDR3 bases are TGTGCCAGCAGCTTACTGATGGTGGCGGGAGGCTCAAGCTCCTACAATGAGCAGTACTTC.

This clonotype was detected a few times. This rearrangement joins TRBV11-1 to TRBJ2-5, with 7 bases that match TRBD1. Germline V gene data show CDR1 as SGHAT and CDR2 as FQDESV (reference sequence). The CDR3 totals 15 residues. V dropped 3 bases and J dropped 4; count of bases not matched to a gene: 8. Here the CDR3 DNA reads TGTGCCAGCAGCTTCGAGACAGGGTTCGGAGAGACCCAGTACTTC. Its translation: CASSFETGFGETQYF.

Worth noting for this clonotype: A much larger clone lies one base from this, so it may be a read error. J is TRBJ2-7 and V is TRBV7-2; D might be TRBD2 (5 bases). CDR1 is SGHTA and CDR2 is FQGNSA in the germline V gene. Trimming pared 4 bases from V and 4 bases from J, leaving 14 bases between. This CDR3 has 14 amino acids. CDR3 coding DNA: TGTGCCAGCAGCTACAACAGAGGGAAGTACGAGCAGTACTTC. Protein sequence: CASSYNRGKYEQYF.

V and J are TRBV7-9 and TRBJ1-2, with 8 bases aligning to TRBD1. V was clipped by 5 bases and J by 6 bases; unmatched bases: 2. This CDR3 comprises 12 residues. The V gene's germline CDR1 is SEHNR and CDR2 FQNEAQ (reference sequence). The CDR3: CASSRQGNGYTF. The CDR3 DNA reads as TGTGCCAGCAGCCGACAGGGGAATGGCTACACCTTC.

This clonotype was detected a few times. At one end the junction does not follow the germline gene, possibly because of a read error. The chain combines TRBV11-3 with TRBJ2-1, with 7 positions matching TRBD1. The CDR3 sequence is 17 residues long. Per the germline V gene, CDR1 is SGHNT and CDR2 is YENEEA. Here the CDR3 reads CAGSLDRVGGPYNEQFF. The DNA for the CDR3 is TGTGCCGGCAGCTTAGATCGGGTAGGGGGCCCCTACAATGAGCAGTTCTTC.

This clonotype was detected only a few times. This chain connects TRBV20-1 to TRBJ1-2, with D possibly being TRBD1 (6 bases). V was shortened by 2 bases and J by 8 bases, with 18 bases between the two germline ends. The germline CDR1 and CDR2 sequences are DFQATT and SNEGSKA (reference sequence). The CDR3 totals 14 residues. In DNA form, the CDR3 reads TGCAGTGCTAGAAGGGGGGCGAACGAACGAGGCTACACCTTC. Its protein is CSARRGANERGYTF.

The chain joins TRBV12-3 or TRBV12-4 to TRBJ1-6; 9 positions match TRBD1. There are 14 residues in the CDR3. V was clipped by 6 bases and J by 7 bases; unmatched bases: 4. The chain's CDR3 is CASRFDRGNSPLHF. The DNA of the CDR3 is TGTGCCAGCAGATTCGACAGGGGGAATTCACCCCTCCACTTT.

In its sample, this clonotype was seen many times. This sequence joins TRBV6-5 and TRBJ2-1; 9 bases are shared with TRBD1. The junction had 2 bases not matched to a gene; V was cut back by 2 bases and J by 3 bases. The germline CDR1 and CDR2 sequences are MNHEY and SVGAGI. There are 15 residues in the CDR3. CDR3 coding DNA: TGTGCCAGCAGTTACCGGGACAGGGTCTACAATGAGCAGTTCTTC. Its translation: CASSYRDRVYNEQFF.

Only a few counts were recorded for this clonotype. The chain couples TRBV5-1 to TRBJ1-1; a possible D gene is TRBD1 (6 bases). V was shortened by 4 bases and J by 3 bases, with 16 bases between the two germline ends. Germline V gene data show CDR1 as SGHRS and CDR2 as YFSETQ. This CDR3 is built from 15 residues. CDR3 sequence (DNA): TGCGCCAGCAGCCGCCGGTGGGGGGCGGACACTGAAGCTTTCTTT. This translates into CASSRRWGADTEAFF.

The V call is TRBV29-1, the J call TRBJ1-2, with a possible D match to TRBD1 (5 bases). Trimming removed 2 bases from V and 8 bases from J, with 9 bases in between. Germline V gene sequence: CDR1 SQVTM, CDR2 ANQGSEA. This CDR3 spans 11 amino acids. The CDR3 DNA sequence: TGCAGCGTTGAATGGAGGGGCGGCTACACCTTC. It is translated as CSVEWRGGYTF.

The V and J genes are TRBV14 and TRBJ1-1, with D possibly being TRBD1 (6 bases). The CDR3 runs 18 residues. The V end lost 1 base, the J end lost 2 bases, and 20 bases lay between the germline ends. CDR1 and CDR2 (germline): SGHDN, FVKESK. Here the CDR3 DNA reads TGTGCCAGCAGCCAAGTCGGGGGGGGCACCGCTAGAAACACTGAAGCTTTCTTT. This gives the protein CASSQVGGGTARNTEAFF.

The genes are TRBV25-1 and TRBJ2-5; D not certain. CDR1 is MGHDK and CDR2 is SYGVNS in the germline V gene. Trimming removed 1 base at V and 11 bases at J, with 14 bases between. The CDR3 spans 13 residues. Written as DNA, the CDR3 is TGTGCCAGCAGTGAATCGTACCACAATGAGCAGTACTTC. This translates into CASSESYHNEQYF.

This CDR3 reads CASSLNLNGSSEQYF. The CDR3 DNA reads TGTGCCAGCAGCTTAAATCTTAACGGGAGTTCCGAGCAGTACTTC. This chain uses TRBV7-4 with TRBJ2-4; TRBD2 is a possible D gene (6 bases). Matching the DNA end better, TRBJ2-7 makes the J call doubtful. CDR3 length equals 15 residues. From germline, CDR1 is SGHVT and CDR2 SQSDAQ.